This TCR beta chain appears in the sequencing data of a study of cytomegalovirus exposure and HLA in healthy donors. Primers: 60 Vbeta forward and 13 Jbeta reverse. Clones were read by immunoSEQ multiplex PCR, and TCRdb kept only the in-frame ones, dropping some. Of more than 150,000 clones listed, more than 85% are singletons. About this clone: Its antigen is undetermined.

Looked up from germline, CDR1 is LNHNV and CDR2 is YYDKDF (reference sequence). With 5 bases removed from V and 1 base from J, the gap between germline ends came to 8 bases. The CDR3 runs to 13 residues. Study results and limitations: Productive rates of about 90% or about 30% were seen for most TCR beta V segments in an earlier analysis. By a later analysis, the bulk of CMV-associated TCR beta chains appeared HLA-restricted.

The sample taken for sequencing was PBMCs. This chain links TRBV15 with TRBJ2-5; D is unclear. The clonotype was recovered from a girl less than two years old in good health and CMV-seronegative. The CDR3 is CATSGRTQETQYF. CDR3 coding DNA: TGTGCCACCAGCGGGCGAACCCAAGAGACCCAGTACTTC.